These T cell receptor beta chains were read from a single sample in a study of control samples from healthy donors and cancer patients. Sequencing used immunoSEQ multiplex PCR; TCRdb keeps in-frame clones, though not all of them. The sample records 75,000 to 95,000 clones, 84% being singletons. The specimen was PBMCs. The receptors stem from a man between 65 and 85 years old with lung cancer. Each CDR3 is given without its conserved first and last residue. A D gene is named only where the DNA matches it firmly. Some rows have no size entry. The others give once, few or many, or a class for an expanded clone.

V gene,D gene,clone size,CDR3 protein
TRBV23-1,TRBD1,-,ASATGTGKGGPEAF
TRBV6-4,-,few,ASSDSIWGGPNEQF
TRBV7-3,-,-,ASSFQTRGVDTQY
TRBV5-4,-,-,ASSLAFPGQNNSPLH
TRBV7-9,-,once,ASSWLVRGSYNEQF
TRBV6-5,TRBD1,-,ASREAGGYEQY
TRBV7-8,TRBD1,once,ASSPRGRAQYGEGYT
TRBV18,-,-,ASSLGTLYEQY
TRBV29-1,-,-,SVDTLSLKGEAF
TRBV19,-,-,ASTPGSADTYEQY
TRBV27,-,-,ASSDGFYNEQF
TRBV3-1/TRBV3-2,TRBD2,-,ASSGSLGLAGVTDTQY
TRBV28,-,-,ASSLSGAAGEQY
TRBV3-1/TRBV3-2,-,-,ASSQDRRGTQY
TRBV7-9,TRBD1,few,AGQGNYGYT
TRBV4-1,TRBD1,-,ASSQEPTGVTEAF
TRBV21-1,-,-,ASSPAAGRPSNQPQH
TRBV18,TRBD1,-,ASSLPRGQSEQY
TRBV7-2,TRBD2,-,ASSSRTSGNYEQY
TRBV19,-,-,ASRAPPGAFGYGYT
TRBV28,-,-,ASTLKGAGHAGELF
TRBV2,-,-,ASNSRQANTEAF
TRBV7-9,-,-,ASSLESISNSPLH
TRBV2,-,-,ASSEGPGYSGNTIY
TRBV28,-,-,ASKFESAGNTIY
TRBV11-2,-,-,ASSSLSANEQF
TRBV27,TRBD2,-,ASSLTSGGGRTDTQY
TRBV29-1,-,-,SAGLDNQPQH
TRBV5-1,-,-,ASSLTPRGTGELF
TRBV2,-,few,ASSESGTRGEKLF
TRBV20-1,-,-,SASQGDEQF
TRBV11-2,-,once,ASSSPLGSLNTEAF
TRBV6-1,-,-,ASSEARRTEAF
TRBV7-9,-,-,ASSLARQANTEAF